The 10 T cell receptor beta chains in this list originate from one sample, sequenced in a study of T cells in localized non-small cell lung cancer. TCRdb's copy holds only in-frame clones and misses some; the assay was immunoSEQ multiplex PCR. The sample lists 90,000 to 95,000 clones, roughly 87% occurring once. Sequencing used peripheral blood, obtained before any cancer treatment. These receptors all stem from a man aged 40-75 years with stage I squamous cell lung carcinoma.

This rearrangement joins TRBV15 to TRBJ2-7; tentatively, D is TRBD1 or TRBD2 (5 bases each). Deletions cut 1 base from V and 3 bases from J, with 10 bases between. CDR3 length equals 14 residues. Per germline, CDR1 LNHNV and CDR2 YYDKDF (reference sequence). CDR3: CATSRGAGSYEQYF. The DNA of the CDR3 is TGTGCCACCAGCAGAGGGGCAGGGAGCTACGAGCAGTACTTC.

V is TRBV10-3 and J is TRBJ2-5, with D perhaps matching TRBD2 (6 bases). The CDR3 totals 15 residues. The germline V and J ends were trimmed by 4 bases and 7 bases, with 19 bases remaining between them. CDR1 is ENHRY, CDR2 SYGVKD, per germline. CDR3 loop: CAISGGETTGWTQYF. CDR3 bases: TGTGCCATCAGTGGGGGGGAAACAACCGGGTGGACCCAGTACTTC.

This clone was counted once. The chain uses TRBV18 and TRBJ1-1; D perhaps matches TRBD1 (5 bases). The CDR3 totals 14 residues. The germline V and J ends were trimmed by 3 bases and 5 bases, with 13 bases remaining between them. Per the germline V gene, CDR1 is KGHSH and CDR2 is LQKENI. DNA for the CDR3: TGTGCCAGCTCACCTAGGGGAGTGGCAACTGAAGCTTTCTTT. Amino acids: CASSPRGVATEAFF.

V and J are TRBV2 and TRBJ1-5; possibly TRBD1 for D (6 bases). This CDR3 is 15 amino acids long. Trimming shortened V by 7 bases and J by 0 bases, and 13 bases separated the two germline ends. CDR1 is SNHLY and CDR2 is FYNNEI in the germline V gene. CDR3 sequence: CASNQDRYSNQPQHF. CDR3 bases: TGTGCCAGCAATCAGGACAGATATAGCAATCAGCCCCAGCATTTT.

The J gene is TRBJ1-2, the V gene TRBV5-6; 7 nucleotides agree with TRBD1. CDR1 and CDR2 from the germline V gene are SGHDT and YYEEEE. With 2 bases clipped from V and 2 bases from J, the junction kept 9 bases outside the gene matches. The CDR3 runs to 16 residues. DNA for the CDR3: TGTGCCAGCAGCTTCAGGGGGATCGATGGGAACTATGGCTACACCTTC. Protein sequence: CASSFRGIDGNYGYTF.

V usage is TRBV2 and J usage is TRBJ2-1; a weak D match, TRBD2 (5 bases). Looked up from germline, CDR1 is SNHLY and CDR2 is FYNNEI. Trimming pared 2 bases from V and 7 bases from J, leaving 9 bases between. This CDR3 contains 13 residues. The CDR3 sequence is CASSETSGNEQFF. CDR3 nucleotides: TGTGCCAGCAGTGAAACTAGTGGGAATGAGCAGTTCTTC.

V is TRBV4-3 and J is TRBJ1-4, with D hard to call. The CDR3 is 15 amino acids. Trimming left V 0 bases short and J 3 bases short, with 8 bases between. Germline CDR1 LGHNA, CDR2 YSLEER. The CDR3 sequence: CASSQEGRANEKLFF. CDR3 coding DNA: TGCGCCAGCAGCCAAGAAGGGCGGGCTAATGAAAAACTGTTTTTT.

The CDR3 protein is CAWVTGKSEAFF. In DNA form, the CDR3 reads TGTGCCTGGGTGACAGGAAAAAGTGAAGCTTTCTTT. The rearrangement joins TRBV30 to TRBJ1-1, with a weak D call TRBD1 (6 bases). The CDR3 runs 12 residues. Deletions cut 5 bases from V and 7 bases from J, with 14 bases between. Germline CDR1 reads GTSNPN; CDR2 reads SVGIG (reference sequence).

The chain combines TRBV27 with TRBJ1-5; the D gene is possibly TRBD1 (6 bases). The germline gives CDR1 MNHEY, CDR2 SMNVEV (reference sequence). This CDR3 is built from 13 residues. Between the trimmed V and J ends, which lost 8 bases and 0 bases, there was a span of 8 bases. The CDR3: CASATGSNQPQHF. The CDR3 DNA reads TGTGCCAGCGCGACAGGTAGCAATCAGCCCCAGCATTTT.

The rearrangement joins TRBV6-5 to TRBJ1-1; D is undetermined. Germline CDR1 is MNHEY and CDR2 is SVGAGI. This CDR3 contains 13 residues. V lost 2 bases and J 1 base, leaving 5 bases between the germline ends. CDR3 bases: TGTGCCAGCAGTTACCTGAGGAACACTGAAGCTTTCTTT. Translation: CASSYLRNTEAFF.